This T cell receptor beta chain was identified during a study of blood T cell repertoires in COVID-19. Study details: Sites in the United States, Italy and Spain provided acute and convalescent COVID-19 samples. PBMCs, B-cell-depleted T cells, or T cells provided the cDNA or gDNA that made up the material.

The CDR3 spans 12 residues. V lost 3 bases and J 3 bases, leaving 6 bases between the germline ends. From germline, CDR1 is GTSNPN and CDR2 SVGIG (reference sequence). This clone was recorded only once. Original handling: Quantification of nucleated cells was approximated via reference gene primer amplification. Sequencing was performed with immunoSEQ multiplex PCR; in TCRdb, only in-frame clones are kept and a portion is missing. V and J calls and clone size follow that table, whereas D and trimming were derived from the DNA. The sample holds 150,000 to 200,000 clones, about 80% seen once. The sequence was collected from a woman aged 45-59 years with active or convalescent COVID-19. V gene TRBV30 combines with J gene TRBJ2-1, with D perhaps TRBD2 (6 bases). Sequenced sample: peripheral blood. CDR3: CAWSGSYNEQFF. Here the CDR3 DNA reads TGTGCCTGGAGCGGGAGCTACAATGAGCAGTTCTTC.